The rows below give T cell receptor beta chains drawn from one sample of a study of blood T cell repertoires in COVID-19. Sequencing used immunoSEQ multiplex PCR; TCRdb keeps in-frame clones, though not all of them. The repertoire consists of around 310,000 clones, with around 90% occurring once and the leading ten covering about 1%. The sample comprised peripheral blood. These receptors came from a woman between 40 and 50 years old with COVID-19, enrolled during active disease. The CDR3 runs from the conserved cysteine through the conserved F or W. D genes are given only for firm matches. Rows give clone size only sometimes, using once, few, many, or a class for an expanded clone.

size | D | J | length | V | CDR3 | DNA
. | . | TRBJ1-5 | 17 | TRBV19 | CASSIRAAQAVNQPQHF | TGTGCCAGTAGTATTAGGGCCGCACAGGCCGTTAATCAGCCCCAGCATTTT
. | . | TRBJ1-3 | 14 | TRBV2 | CASMQGVSGNTIYF | TGTGCCAGCATGCAGGGCGTCTCTGGAAACACCATATATTTT
. | TRBD1 | TRBJ2-7 | 14 | TRBV15 | CATSKTGNIDEQYF | TGTGCCACCAGCAAGACAGGGAATATAGACGAGCAGTACTTC
. | . | TRBJ2-7 | 15 | TRBV27 | CASSSYGNRDHEQYF | TGTGCCAGCAGTTCATACGGGAACAGGGACCACGAGCAGTACTTC
. | . | TRBJ1-3 | 17 | TRBV9 | CASSKRQLASSGNTIYF | TGTGCCAGCAGCAAAAGACAGCTCGCAAGCTCTGGAAACACCATATATTTT
. | . | TRBJ1-1 | 15 | TRBV6-2/TRBV6-3 | CASSLGGGLGTEAFF | TGTGCCAGCAGTTTAGGAGGCGGGCTGGGAACTGAAGCTTTCTTT
. | . | TRBJ1-1 | 13 | TRBV6-6 | CAGRLRGSTEAFF | TGTGCCGGCCGGTTGAGAGGGAGCACTGAAGCTTTCTTT
. | . | TRBJ2-7 | 14 | TRBV30 | CAWKNLTGLGEQYF | TGTGCCTGGAAGAACTTGACAGGACTCGGCGAGCAGTACTTC
. | . | TRBJ2-3 | 17 | TRBV5-6 | CASSLGARAGDTDTQYF | TGTGCCAGCAGCTTGGGCGCCAGGGCAGGGGATACAGATACGCAGTATTTT
once | TRBD2 | TRBJ2-7 | 14 | TRBV9 | CASSVSSGSHEQYF | TGTGCCAGCAGCGTTTCTAGCGGGAGTCACGAGCAGTACTTC
. | . | TRBJ2-2 | 15 | TRBV7-2 | CASSLGGGPTGELFF | TGTGCCAGCAGCTTAGGGGGGGGGCCCACCGGGGAGCTGTTTTTT
. | . | TRBJ1-5 | 17 | TRBV19 | CASNLRHVQNSNQPQHF | TGTGCCAGTAATCTCAGACACGTACAAAATAGCAATCAGCCCCAGCATTTT
. | . | TRBJ2-3 | 15 | TRBV5-1 | CASSLVGGGPDTQYF | TGCGCCAGCAGCTTGGTGGGGGGTGGCCCAGATACGCAGTATTTT
. | TRBD1 | TRBJ2-2 | 17 | TRBV18 | CASSPLPGQGSTGELFF | TGTGCCAGCTCACCTCTTCCGGGACAGGGTAGTACCGGGGAGCTGTTTTTT
. | . | TRBJ1-2 | 15 | TRBV4-3 | CASSQDRLPLPGYTF | TGCGCCAGCAGCCAAGATCGACTCCCGCTTCCCGGCTACACCTTC
. | . | TRBJ2-2 | 14 | TRBV7-2 | CASSSAGSPMGLFF | TGTGCCAGCAGCTCCGCGGGATCACCCATGGGGCTGTTTTTT
. | TRBD1 | TRBJ2-7 | 12 | TRBV27 | CASGRQGREQYF | TGTGCCAGCGGGAGACAGGGAAGAGAGCAGTACTTC
once | TRBD1 | TRBJ1-1 | 13 | TRBV12-3/TRBV12-4 | CASRKTGAIEAFF | TGTGCCAGCAGGAAAACAGGGGCGATTGAAGCTTTCTTT
. | . | TRBJ1-5 | 16 | TRBV28 | CASSLPRQRGNQPQHF | TGTGCCAGCAGTTTACCCAGGCAGAGGGGCAATCAGCCCCAGCATTTT
. | . | TRBJ1-6 | 15 | TRBV28 | CASSLGAGADSPLHF | TGTGCCAGCTCCCTTGGGGCAGGGGCGGATTCACCCCTCCACTTT
. | . | TRBJ1-5 | 14 | TRBV6-5 | CASRQLGGNQPQHF | TGTGCCAGCAGGCAGTTAGGAGGCAATCAGCCCCAGCATTTT
. | TRBD2 | TRBJ2-7 | 13 | TRBV29-1 | CSVERGETYEQYF | TGCAGCGTTGAGCGGGGGGAAACCTACGAGCAGTACTTC
. | TRBD2 | TRBJ2-7 | 15 | TRBV28 | CASSQLAGGSYEQYF | TGTGCCAGCAGCCAGCTAGCGGGAGGCTCCTACGAGCAGTACTTC
. | TRBD1 | TRBJ2-7 | 15 | TRBV15 | CATSTRDRGHHEQYF | TGTGCCACCAGCACCCGGGACAGGGGACACCACGAGCAGTACTTC
. | . | TRBJ2-1 | 17 | TRBV4-3 | CASSRHFVVDSYNEQFF | TGCGCCAGCAGCCGACATTTCGTTGTCGACTCCTACAATGAGCAGTTCTTC
once | . | TRBJ1-1 | 15 | TRBV7-2 | CASSFMGGGGTEAFF | TGTGCCAGCAGCTTTATGGGGGGAGGGGGCACTGAAGCTTTCTTT
. | . | TRBJ1-1 | 12 | TRBV28 | CASLGRWTEAFF | TGTGCCAGCCTGGGGCGATGGACTGAAGCTTTCTTT
once | . | TRBJ2-3 | 15 | TRBV5-5 | CASSPPGGWTDTQYF | TGTGCCAGCAGCCCACCCGGGGGTTGGACAGATACGCAGTATTTT
. | TRBD1 | TRBJ1-2 | 15 | TRBV3-1/TRBV3-2 | CASSQAGTGGWGYTF | TGTGCCAGCAGCCAAGCTGGGACAGGGGGTTGGGGCTACACCTTC
. | . | TRBJ1-1 | 14 | TRBV3-1/TRBV3-2 | CASSLGQPNTEAFF | TGTGCCAGCAGCCTAGGACAGCCCAACACTGAAGCTTTCTTT
. | . | TRBJ1-2 | 14 | TRBV9 | CASSVTPSGYGYTF | TGTGCCAGCAGCGTAACCCCTTCCGGGTATGGCTACACCTTC
. | . | TRBJ2-3 | 12 | TRBV3-1/TRBV3-2 | CASSPLGDTQYF | TGTGCCAGCAGCCCACTAGGAGATACGCAGTATTTT
. | TRBD1 | TRBJ2-1 | 11 | TRBV19 | CASSLTGVQFF | TGTGCCAGTAGTCTGACAGGGGTGCAGTTCTTC
. | TRBD2 | TRBJ2-1 | 18 | TRBV9 | CASSFGLAGGPLGNEQFF | TGTGCCAGCAGCTTCGGACTAGCGGGAGGGCCCTTGGGGAATGAGCAGTTCTTC
once | . | TRBJ1-5 | 14 | TRBV2 | CASSGDSVNQPQHF | TGTGCCAGCAGCGGAGACAGCGTTAATCAGCCCCAGCATTTT
many | . | TRBJ1-6 | 16 | TRBV4-3 | CASSQDPPRGNSPLHF | TGCGCCAGCAGCCAAGATCCCCCCAGGGGAAATTCACCCCTCCACTTT
few | TRBD1 | TRBJ1-1 | 14 | TRBV7-2 | CASSPGQGGTEAFF | TGTGCCAGCAGCCCGGGACAGGGCGGAACTGAAGCTTTCTTT
few | . | TRBJ2-5 | 12 | TRBV7-9 | CASSPLGETQYF | TGTGCCAGCAGTCCCCTCGGGGAGACCCAGTACTTC
once | . | TRBJ1-5 | 15 | TRBV7-6 | CASSSNQGLNQPQHF | TGTGCCAGCAGTTCAAACCAGGGGCTCAATCAGCCCCAGCATTTT
. | . | TRBJ1-3 | 14 | TRBV28 | CASSFEAPGNTIYF | TGTGCCAGCAGTTTCGAGGCTCCTGGAAACACCATATATTTT
. | . | TRBJ1-6 | 15 | TRBV6-2/TRBV6-3 | CASSSLAGEDSPLHF | TGTGCCAGCAGCTCCCTGGCGGGAGAGGATTCACCCCTCCACTTT
. | . | TRBJ1-2 | 12 | TRBV6-5 | CASRSGHYGYTF | TGTGCCAGCAGAAGCGGACACTATGGCTACACCTTC